The T cell receptor (beta chain) described here comes from a study of blood T cell repertoires in COVID-19. Turning to the study itself: COVID-19 samples, acute and convalescent, were from the United States, Italy and Spain. Sources were T cells, B-cell-depleted T cells, or PBMCs; the material itself was cDNA or gDNA.

The CDR3 is 12 amino acids. V gave up 6 bases and J gave up 5 bases, with 10 bases separating them. CDR1 is LGHNA, CDR2 YSLEER, per germline. Enrolled during active infection, Seattle patients were then followed longitudinally. Original methodology: Estimated nucleated cell counts came from reference gene primer amplification. The method was immunoSEQ multiplex PCR; TCRdb's version includes in-frame clones alone and lacks a portion of them. The D gene and trimming were derived from the DNA, and the V and J assignments and clone size from that table. This table has 150,000 to 200,000 clones, over 75% appearing once.

Sequencing input: peripheral blood. The sequence was obtained from a person aged 70 to 85 with COVID-19, enrolled during active disease. The chain joins TRBV4-3 to TRBJ2-5, with D perhaps TRBD2 (6 bases). CDR3 residues: CASRGSGETQYF. The CDR3 nucleotides are TGCGCCAGCAGAGGAAGCGGGGAGACCCAGTACTTC.